One and the same sample provided the 17 T cell receptor beta chains below, sequenced in a study of blood T cell repertoires in COVID-19. TCRdb's copy holds only in-frame clones and misses some; the assay was immunoSEQ multiplex PCR. The data hold about 150,000 clones, with 88% observed a single time. The sample consisted of peripheral blood. The receptors derive from a man between 50 and 59 years old who had recovered from COVID-19.

This chain links TRBV3-1 (or the pseudogene TRBV3-2) with TRBJ2-5, with D possibly TRBD1 on 5 matching bases. The CDR3 is 14 residues long. V was pared by 3 bases and J by 7 bases, with 15 bases between. Germline V gene sequence: CDR1 LGHDT, CDR2 YNNKEL (reference sequence). CDR3 region: CASSQGWGTRTQYF. The CDR3 region has the DNA TGTGCCAGCAGCCAGGGCTGGGGCACAAGGACCCAGTACTTC.

The rearrangement links TRBV7-8 to TRBJ1-1; 10 nucleotides line up with TRBD1. The trim removed 3 bases at V and 1 base at J, leaving 8 bases unmatched. The CDR3 is 17 residues long. Germline CDR1 is SGHVS and CDR2 is FQNEAQ. CDR3 bases: TGTGCCAGCAGCTTTGACAGGGGGCCGGCGTCGAACACTGAAGCTTTCTTT. It yields the protein CASSFDRGPASNTEAFF.

This chain joins TRBV27 and TRBJ1-5; TRBD1 agrees at 9 bases. V shed 5 bases, J shed 2 bases, and the junction held 7 bases outside the gene matches. Germline V CDR1 and CDR2: MNHEY, SMNVEV (reference sequence). The CDR3 sequence is 16 residues long. CDR3 bases: TGTGCCAGCAGTCTTACAGGGGGCTCGGGCAATCAGCCCCAGCATTTT. Protein sequence: CASSLTGGSGNQPQHF.

V is TRBV2 and J is TRBJ2-7; a possible D gene is TRBD2 (6 bases). Germline CDR1 SNHLY, CDR2 FYNNEI. The CDR3 totals 13 residues. The V and J ends lost 6 bases and 1 base respectively, with 10 bases between them. CDR3 DNA: TGTGCCAGCAGCCGGGACTGGTCCTACGAGCAGTACTTC. Its translation is CASSRDWSYEQYF.

The chain carries TRBV7-2 and TRBJ2-7, with TRBD1 as a possible D gene (6 bases). Germline V gene data show CDR1 as SGHTA and CDR2 as FQGNSA. This CDR3 has 14 residues. Trimming shortened V by 4 bases and J by 5 bases, and 15 bases separated the two germline ends. This chain's CDR3 is CASSSASQGNEQYF. The CDR3 DNA reads as TGTGCCAGCAGCTCCGCTTCACAGGGAAACGAGCAGTACTTC. Complete variable domain (other parts from reference TRBV7-2 and TRBJ2-7): GAGVSQSPSNKVTEKGKDVELRCDPISGHTALYWYRQSLGQGLEFLIYFQGNSAPDKSGLPSDRFSAERTGGSVSTLTIQRTQQEDSAVYLCASSSASQGNEQYFGPGTRLTVT.

The rearrangement links TRBV6-2 or TRBV6-3 to TRBJ1-2; D not resolved. The CDR3 covers 15 residues. Germline V lookup: CDR1 MNHEY, CDR2 SVGEGT. Trimming stripped 2 bases from V and 4 bases from J, with 14 bases between. In DNA, the CDR3 is TGTGCCAGCAGTTACGGTCGGCAGGCAAGCTATGGCTACACCTTC. This sequence encodes CASSYGRQASYGYTF.

V and J are TRBV23-1 and TRBJ2-1, with 8 bases lining up with TRBD2. TRBV23-1 is filed as an ORF, its function uncertain. The CDR3 is 16 residues long. The J segment lost 5 bases and the V segment lost 6 bases, leaving 12 bases of the junction unmatched. In DNA form, the CDR3 reads TGCGCCAGCAGCCGACGTCCCGGGACTAGGAACAATGAGCAGTTCTTC. The encoded protein is CASSRRPGTRNNEQFF.

V is TRBV25-1 and J is TRBJ2-1; 11 bases agree with TRBD1. The V segment lost 8 bases and the J segment 4 bases; nucleotides outside the gene matches: 4. Per germline, CDR1 MGHDK and CDR2 SYGVNS. This CDR3 is built from 14 residues. The CDR3 DNA reads TGTGCCAGCTTGGGGGACAGGGGGTACAATGAGCAGTTCTTC. This codes for CASLGDRGYNEQFF.

The chain has TRBV2 and TRBJ2-7, with D perhaps matching TRBD2 (5 bases). The CDR3 is 15 residues long. With 2 bases removed from V and 0 bases from J, the gap between germline ends came to 11 bases. Germline values: CDR1 SNHLY, CDR2 FYNNEI. The DNA of the CDR3 is TGTGCCAGCAGTGAAACGGGATATTCCTCCTACGAGCAGTACTTC. Amino acid sequence: CASSETGYSSYEQYF.

In this sample, this clone turned up once. V gene TRBV2 combines with J gene TRBJ1-2; the D is unclear. V shed 6 bases and J shed 4 bases, with 18 bases lying between them. Germline V gene data show CDR1 as SNHLY and CDR2 as FYNNEI. CDR3 length: 15 amino acids. CDR3 in amino acids: CASRRGDGGSYGYTF. The CDR3 nucleotides read TGTGCCAGCAGGAGAGGTGACGGTGGGTCCTATGGCTACACCTTC.

This sequence joins TRBV28 and TRBJ2-7; 9 bases fit TRBD2. The J segment lost 4 bases and the V segment lost 7 bases, leaving 5 bases of the junction unmatched. CDR3 size: 13 residues. The germline V gene has CDR1 MDHEN and CDR2 SYDVKM. The CDR3 nucleotides read TGTGCCAGCACCTGGGCGGGAGGGTACGAGCAGTACTTC. This gives the protein CASTWAGGYEQYF. Full variable domain (rest looked up from reference TRBV28 and TRBJ2-7): DVKVTQSSRYLVKRTGEKVFLECVQDMDHENMFWYRQDPGLGLRLIYFSYDVKMKEKGDIPEGYSVSREKKERFSLILESASTNQTSMYLCASTWAGGYEQYFGPGTRLTVT.

J is TRBJ1-2 and V is TRBV6-2 or TRBV6-3; 12 bases fit TRBD1. Germline V gene lookup returns CDR1 MNHEY and CDR2 SVGEGT. The CDR3 is 14 residues long. V lost 7 bases and J lost 7; bases outside the gene matches: 7. CDR3: CASTPGTGGSGYTF. In DNA form, the CDR3 reads TGTGCCAGCACCCCCGGGACAGGGGGCTCTGGCTACACCTTC.

The chain carries TRBV29-1 and TRBJ2-7, with a tentative D call TRBD1 (5 bases). Germline V lookup: CDR1 SQVTM, CDR2 ANQGSEA. This CDR3 spans 11 amino acids. Trimming removed 2 bases from V and 5 bases from J, with 7 bases in between. In DNA, the CDR3 is TGCAGCGTTGAACAGGGCGACGAGCAGTACTTC. Translated, it gives CSVEQGDEQYF.

V usage is TRBV6-5 and J usage is TRBJ2-5; TRBD1 agrees at 7 bases. The CDR3 length is 16 residues. The germline V gene has CDR1 MNHEY and CDR2 SVGAGI. V trimming: 0 bases; J trimming: 2 bases; junction bases outside the gene matches: 6. DNA of the CDR3: TGTGCCAGCAGTTACTCCGGGACAGCCGAACAAGAGACCCAGTACTTC. Its translation is CASSYSGTAEQETQYF.

Only a few counts were recorded for this clone. CDR3 DNA sequence: TGTGCCAGCAGCTTACACGACAGGGTATTAGGTGGCTACACCTTC. It is translated as CASSLHDRVLGGYTF. J is TRBJ1-2 and V is TRBV11-2; TRBD1 agrees at 7 bases. The length of the CDR3 is 15 residues. Germline loops: CDR1 SGHAT, CDR2 FQNNGV. V was pared by 2 bases and J by 7 bases, with 10 bases of the junction left unmatched.

This clone occurred a few times. The chain has TRBV2 and TRBJ1-6; perhaps TRBD1 as D (6 bases). V was shortened by 8 bases and J by 10 bases, with 15 bases between the two germline ends. CDR3 size: 13 residues. Germline V gene lookup returns CDR1 SNHLY and CDR2 FYNNEI. CDR3 coding DNA: TGTGCCAGCCGGGGGGCTAACACCTCACCCCTCCACTTT. Translation gives CASRGANTSPLHF. Together with reference TRBV2 and TRBJ1-6, the CDR3 gives the full variable domain: EPEVTQTPSHQVTQMGQEVILRCVPISNHLYFYWYRQILGQKVEFLVSFYNNEISEKSEIFDDQFSVERPDGSNFTLKIRSTKLEDSAMYFCASRGANTSPLHFGNGTRLTVT.

In this sample, this clone turned up once. V gene TRBV9 combines with J gene TRBJ1-1; D ambiguous. V was shortened by 0 bases and J by 1 base, with 10 bases between the two germline ends. Germline CDR1 is SGDLS and CDR2 is YYNGEE. The CDR3 has 15 residues. The CDR3 region has the DNA TGTGCCAGCAGCGTAGCTATGGCGGCGAACACTGAAGCTTTCTTT. It specifies CASSVAMAANTEAFF.